This T cell receptor beta chain was retrieved from a study of blood T cell repertoires in COVID-19. Background on the study: PBMCs, B-cell-depleted T cells, or T cells provided the cDNA or gDNA that made up the material.

Germline loops: CDR1 MDHEN, CDR2 SYDVKM. Trimming cost V 6 bases and J 1 base, with 6 bases left between them. The CDR3 is 12 residues long. Assay used: immunoSEQ multiplex PCR; TCRdb lists only in-frame clones, some missing. Of 250,000 to 400,000 clones listed, roughly 88% were seen once; the top ten hold 1.6%. The sequencing sample was made of peripheral blood. This receptor was identified in a woman aged 25 to 39 with COVID-19, enrolled during active disease. This sequence joins TRBV28 and TRBJ1-1; D is undetermined. CDR3 in amino acids: CASSQRNTEAFF. The CDR3 DNA sequence: TGTGCCAGCAGCCAGCGGAACACTGAAGCTTTCTTT.